This TCR beta chain was recorded in a study of Ad26.COV2.S vaccination and SARS-CoV-2 variants. Sample treatment: over 15 received Ad26.COV2.S at low or high dose, single or two shots; about 5 received placebo; per-sample allocation not given. Sampling took place 63 days after the first vaccine or placebo injection. Only in-frame clones appear in the TCRdb table, and some are missing; sequencing was by immunoSEQ multiplex PCR. The data show about 480,000 clones, around 88% seen once. General study points: Assessments of TCR breadth and depth may have underestimated the total T cell responses. Substantial post-vaccination breadth of spike-specific CD8+ and CD4+ T cell responses was reported.

Details on this clone: The antigen remains unidentified.

Germline assignment: CDR1 LGHNA and CDR2 YSLEER. V lost 6 bases and J 3 bases, leaving 12 bases between the germline ends. The CDR3 runs 15 residues. Specimen: peripheral blood, collected in a trial of Ad26.COV2.S vaccine versus placebo. V usage is TRBV4-3 and J usage is TRBJ1-6; TRBD1 might be the D (6 bases). This receptor was identified in a person aged 18-60 years who received the Ad26.COV2.S COVID-19 vaccine or a placebo. The CDR3 sequence: CASRRDTDYNSPLHF. The CDR3 coding sequence is TGCGCCAGCAGGCGGGACACCGACTATAATTCACCCCTCCACTTT.